Here is one T cell receptor (beta chain) with its context. Antigen unknown. Enrollment shut out patients with autoimmune disease history or systemic immunosuppression. These data are taken from a study of OX40 agonist ivuxolimab in advanced cancers. Looking at the study overall: An agonistic human IgG2 monoclonal antibody against OX40 (CD134) was given.

The study's findings and limits: In the expanded peripheral T cells, antigen specificity was never determined. Among the nonresponders, some also had low normalized T-cell clonal expansion.

The data were produced by immunoSEQ multiplex PCR, yet TCRdb's version contains in-frame clones alone and is incomplete. The sample lists 7,500 to 9,500 clones, less than 90% occurring once. Per the germline V gene, CDR1 is MDHEN and CDR2 is SYDVKM. This CDR3 comprises 13 residues. The receptor was isolated from an adult with an advanced solid tumor such as melanoma, head and neck, liver or kidney cancer. The sample was CD4+ or CD8+ T cells sorted from blood, taken in a trial of the OX40 agonist ivuxolimab. This chain links TRBV28 with TRBJ1-5; no reliable D call. Here the CDR3 reads CASREGFGQPQHF. The CDR3 nucleotides read TGTGCGAGTAGGGAGGGATTCGGTCAGCCCCAGCATTTT.